The source of this T cell receptor beta chain is a study of blood T cell repertoires in COVID-19. This CDR3 contains 15 residues. CDR1 and CDR2 (germline): SGHAT, FQNNGV. The trim removed 1 base at V and 7 bases at J, leaving 9 bases unmatched. Original data processing: Quantification of nucleated cells was approximated via reference gene primer amplification. TCRdb's table, derived via immunoSEQ multiplex PCR, lists solely in-frame clones and lacks some. V and J calls and clone size are as listed in that table; D and trimming were resolved from the DNA. The data contain 300,000 to 500,000 clones, approximately 88% of them singletons.

Material: PBMCs or T cells enriched from blood (not recorded which). This TCR was sampled from a woman aged 40 to 55 with acute COVID-19. The gene calls are TRBV11-2 and TRBJ2-7; 8 bases match TRBD2. The CDR3 DNA follows: TGTGCCAGCAGCTTAGGTCCGGGGGGGCCGCGGGAGCAGTACTTC. This sequence encodes CASSLGPGGPREQYF.